What follows describes a single T cell receptor beta chain. The antigen is not known. The repertoire was sequenced with immunoSEQ multiplex PCR; TCRdb's copy has only in-frame clones and lacks some. The sample shows around 200,000 clones, about 75% of them seen only once. These data belong to a study of cytotoxic CD8 clonotypes in ibrutinib-treated CLL. Study-wide background: The patients, over ten relapsed/refractory and 15 treatment-naive, included 17 who were IGHV unmutated. Study results and caveats: Public clonotypes were seen rarely and were contracted or stable on treatment. Clonality grew at ibrutinib response; at progression, it decreased back toward baseline.

CDR1 is MNHNS and CDR2 is SASEGT in the germline V gene. The CDR3 has 15 amino acids. Losses at the gene ends were 4 bases for V and 4 bases for J; bases not matched to a gene: 5. The TCR comes from a human donor with chronic lymphocytic leukemia. V and J are TRBV6-1 and TRBJ1-5; 9 bases agree with TRBD1. The source material was PBMCs, sampled after 12 months of ibrutinib treatment. CDR3 sequence: CASSGTGGGNQPQHF. CDR3 in DNA: TGTGCCAGCAGTGGCACAGGGGGCGGAAATCAGCCCCAGCATTTT.